Listed here are 9 T cell receptor beta chains from one sample, sequenced in a study of Graves' ophthalmopathy and Graves' hyperthyroidism. Amplified material comprised TCR beta CDR3 regions derived from RNA transcripts. HTBI-primed RT-PCR formed the first round, and a multiplex PCR formed the second. One entry per CDR3 protein results from TCRdb running MiXCR on the multiplex PCR reads. The sample has fewer than 400,000 distinct CDR3 sequences, around 18% seen once. Sequencing was carried out using peripheral blood. Receptors originate from a woman under 30 with Graves' ophthalmopathy.

This clonotype was observed many times. CDR3 DNA sequence: TGTGCCAGCAGCCCTGGACCCGGTGAGGCTTTCTTT. It translates to CASSPGPGEAFF. The rearrangement uses TRBV7-3 and TRBJ1-1; D not resolved. The CDR3 consists of 12 residues. The V end lost 5 bases, the J end lost 11 bases, and 15 bases lay between the germline ends. The germline gives CDR1 SGHTA, CDR2 FQGTGA.

This clonotype was found many times. V is TRBV4-3 and J is TRBJ2-7; possible D gene TRBD2, 5 bases. The germline V gene encodes CDR1 LGHNA and CDR2 YSLEER. The length of the CDR3 is 14 residues. V was pared by 0 bases and J by 7 bases, with 13 bases between. CDR3 protein: CASSQETVREEQYF. The DNA for the CDR3 is TGCGCCAGCAGCCAAGAAACAGTAAGGGAGGAGCAGTACTTC.

This clonotype has a count of ten or more. The chain links TRBV7-9 to TRBJ2-5, with 7 bases matching TRBD1. V dropped 5 bases and J dropped 3; count of bases not matched to a gene: 9. This CDR3 has 15 amino acids. Germline CDR1 and CDR2: SEHNR and FQNEAQ (reference sequence). Here the CDR3 DNA reads TGTGCCAGCAGCCCCGGACAGGAAAGGGAAGAGACCCAGTACTTC. Protein sequence: CASSPGQEREETQYF.

This clonotype has ten or more counts. The chain joins TRBV27 to TRBJ2-7, with 10 bases that match TRBD1. Germline trimming cut 2 bases from V and 0 bases from J; bases unmatched to any gene: 7. Germline values: CDR1 MNHEY, CDR2 SMNVEV (reference sequence). This CDR3 is 17 amino acids long. Written as DNA, the CDR3 is TGTGCCAGCAGTTTAAGCGGGACAGGGGCGAACTCCTACGAGCAGTACTTC. It encodes CASSLSGTGANSYEQYF.

This clonotype was seen only a few times. DNA for the CDR3: TGCGCCAGCAGCCAAGAATCCCTGAACACTGAAGCTTTCTTT. Its translation is CASSQESLNTEAFF. The J gene is TRBJ1-1, the V gene TRBV4-1; D remains unclear. The V gene lost 0 bases and the J gene lost 0 bases, with 5 bases spanning the gap. CDR3 length: 14 residues. Germline-derived CDR1 and CDR2 are MGHRA and YSYEKL.

This clonotype has a handful of counts. This chain links TRBV4-2 with TRBJ2-2, with a tentative D call TRBD1 (7 bases). Trimming took 4 bases from V and 5 from J, leaving 17 bases between them. The CDR3 is 16 residues long. Germline V gene data show CDR1 as LGHNA and CDR2 as YNFKEQ. The DNA for the CDR3 is TGTGCCAGCAGCCGACAGGGATTGGAGGGGACCGGGGAGCTGTTTTTT. It codes for CASSRQGLEGTGELFF.

This clonotype was counted ten times or more. The rearrangement uses TRBV6-1 and TRBJ1-5; 11 bases align to TRBD1. V shed 6 bases and J 6 bases; nucleotides not matched to a gene: 1. CDR3 length: 13 amino acids. CDR1 is MNHNS, CDR2 SASEGT, per germline. The CDR3 spells CASRGTGGQPQHF. CDR3 DNA: TGTGCCAGCAGGGGGACAGGGGGTCAGCCCCAGCATTTT.

This clonotype was counted ten times or more. V is TRBV12-3 or TRBV12-4 and J is TRBJ2-2; a weak D match, TRBD1 (5 bases). The CDR3 spans 12 residues. V lost 6 bases to trimming and J lost 9 bases, with 11 bases between them. For the CDR3, the DNA is TGTGCCAGCAGACCAGGGCGCCGGGAGCTGTTTTTT. Translating gives CASRPGRRELFF.

The CDR3 coding sequence is TGCAGTGCTAGAGATCTTTTGGGGGACAGGGCTACCGGGGAGCTGTTTTTT. This sequence encodes CSARDLLGDRATGELFF. This rearrangement joins TRBV20-1 to TRBJ2-2; TRBD1 agrees at 9 bases. Per the germline V gene, CDR1 is DFQATT and CDR2 is SNEGSKA (reference sequence). With V trimmed by 0 bases and J by 5 bases, 10 bases remained unmatched. The CDR3 is 17 amino acids.